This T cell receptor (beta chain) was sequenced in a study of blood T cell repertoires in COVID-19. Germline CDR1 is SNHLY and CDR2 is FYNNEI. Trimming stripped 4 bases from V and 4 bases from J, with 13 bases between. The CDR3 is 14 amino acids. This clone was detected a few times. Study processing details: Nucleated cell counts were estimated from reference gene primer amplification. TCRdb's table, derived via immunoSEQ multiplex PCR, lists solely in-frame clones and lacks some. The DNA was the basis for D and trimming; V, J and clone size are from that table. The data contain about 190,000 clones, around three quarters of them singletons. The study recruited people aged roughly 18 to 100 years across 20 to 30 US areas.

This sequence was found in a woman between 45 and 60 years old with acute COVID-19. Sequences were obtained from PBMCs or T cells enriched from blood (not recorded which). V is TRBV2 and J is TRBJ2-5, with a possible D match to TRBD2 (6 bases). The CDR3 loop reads CASSVGGAAETQYF. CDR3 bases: TGTGCCAGCAGTGTTGGCGGGGCAGCAGAGACCCAGTACTTC. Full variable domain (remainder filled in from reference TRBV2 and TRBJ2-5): EPEVTQTPSHQVTQMGQEVILRCVPISNHLYFYWYRQILGQKVEFLVSFYNNEISEKSEIFDDQFSVERPDGSNFTLKIRSTKLEDSAMYFCASSVGGAAETQYFGPGTRLLVL.